The rows below give T cell receptor beta chains drawn from one sample of a study of cytomegalovirus exposure and HLA in healthy donors. The protocol was immunoSEQ multiplex PCR, while the TCRdb copy is restricted to in-frame clones and leaves out a portion. The data hold fewer than 95,000 clones, with 55% to 70% observed a single time. The sequencing input was PBMCs. These TCRs come from a woman aged 45-65 years in good health and CMV-seropositive. Both conserved end residues are part of each CDR3. Fields, in order: clone size, D gene, J gene, V gene, CDR3 protein, CDR3 DNA. A D gene is named only where the DNA matches it firmly. A clone size is listed for some rows: how often the clone was seen (once, few, many), or a class if it is expanded.

abundance: -; d_gene: TRBD1; j_gene: TRBJ1-2; v_gene: TRBV5-1; CDR3aa: CASSQDRSYGYTF; CDR3nt: TGCGCCAGCAGCCAGGACAGGTCCTATGGCTACACCTTC
abundance: few; d_gene: -; j_gene: TRBJ1-2; v_gene: TRBV14; CDR3aa: CASSQDWQGANGYTF; CDR3nt: TGTGCCAGCAGCCAAGATTGGCAGGGCGCTAATGGCTACACCTTC
abundance: -; d_gene: TRBD1; j_gene: TRBJ1-6; v_gene: TRBV2; CDR3aa: CASSEGRDRGNSPLHF; CDR3nt: TGTGCCAGCAGTGAGGGTCGGGACAGGGGTAATTCACCCCTCCACTTT
abundance: few; d_gene: -; j_gene: TRBJ1-5; v_gene: TRBV28; CDR3aa: CASSSGFLFQPQHF; CDR3nt: TGTGCCAGCAGTTCAGGGTTCTTATTTCAGCCCCAGCATTTT
abundance: -; d_gene: TRBD1; j_gene: TRBJ1-2; v_gene: TRBV5-6; CDR3aa: CASSGRTGTYGYTF; CDR3nt: TGTGCCAGCAGCGGCAGGACAGGGACTTATGGCTACACCTTC
abundance: -; d_gene: -; j_gene: TRBJ1-1; v_gene: TRBV14; CDR3aa: CASSHTGNSLSRTEAFF; CDR3nt: TGTGCCAGCAGCCACACGGGGAACAGTCTCAGTCGTACTGAAGCTTTCTTT
abundance: -; d_gene: TRBD2; j_gene: TRBJ2-3; v_gene: TRBV14; CDR3aa: CASSQGNSGGLDTQYF; CDR3nt: TGTGCCAGCAGCCAAGGGAATAGCGGGGGATTAGATACGCAGTATTTT
abundance: -; d_gene: -; j_gene: TRBJ1-1; v_gene: TRBV28; CDR3aa: CASSLLDFGNTEAFF; CDR3nt: TGTGCCAGCAGTTTACTGGACTTCGGGAACACTGAAGCTTTCTTT
abundance: -; d_gene: TRBD1; j_gene: TRBJ1-2; v_gene: TRBV18; CDR3aa: CASSPTGQGASGYTF; CDR3nt: TGTGCCAGCTCACCGACGGGACAGGGGGCTTCTGGCTACACCTTC
abundance: -; d_gene: -; j_gene: TRBJ2-2; v_gene: TRBV29-1; CDR3aa: CSVEVAAAGTNTGELFF; CDR3nt: TGCAGCGTTGAAGTAGCGGCCGCCGGAACGAACACCGGGGAGCTGTTTTTT
abundance: few; d_gene: -; j_gene: TRBJ2-7; v_gene: TRBV9; CDR3aa: CASSETAATYEQYF; CDR3nt: TGTGCCAGCAGCGAGACGGCAGCGACCTACGAGCAGTACTTC
abundance: -; d_gene: -; j_gene: TRBJ2-1; v_gene: TRBV9; CDR3aa: CASSASGGRASFYNEQFF; CDR3nt: TGTGCCAGCAGCGCCTCCGGGGGGCGGGCCTCCTTCTACAATGAGCAGTTCTTC
abundance: -; d_gene: TRBD1; j_gene: TRBJ2-2; v_gene: TRBV10-2; CDR3aa: CASSGGTGSPGELFF; CDR3nt: TGCGCCAGCAGTGGAGGGACAGGGTCTCCCGGGGAGCTGTTTTTT
abundance: few; d_gene: -; j_gene: TRBJ2-2; v_gene: TRBV27; CDR3aa: CASSLLGANTGELFF; CDR3nt: TGTGCCAGCAGTTTATTGGGCGCGAACACCGGGGAGCTGTTTTTT
abundance: -; d_gene: TRBD2; j_gene: TRBJ2-2; v_gene: TRBV5-1; CDR3aa: CASQSSGGDTGELFF; CDR3nt: TGCGCCAGCCAAAGTAGCGGGGGAGACACCGGGGAGCTGTTTTTT
abundance: -; d_gene: -; j_gene: TRBJ2-7; v_gene: TRBV27; CDR3aa: CASRPTGTYEQYF; CDR3nt: TGTGCCAGCAGACCTACAGGGACCTACGAGCAGTACTTC
abundance: -; d_gene: -; j_gene: TRBJ1-6; v_gene: TRBV6-6; CDR3aa: CASSSRQDNSPLHF; CDR3nt: TGTGCCAGCAGTTCCCGACAGGATAATTCACCCCTCCACTTT
abundance: many; d_gene: -; j_gene: TRBJ2-7; v_gene: TRBV28; CDR3aa: CASSLLGDSAGYEQYF; CDR3nt: TGTGCCAGCAGTTTATTGGGGGACTCTGCGGGCTACGAGCAGTACTTC
abundance: once; d_gene: -; j_gene: TRBJ1-2; v_gene: TRBV27; CDR3aa: CASSLQTGDYGYTF; CDR3nt: TGTGCCAGCAGTTTACAGACGGGGGACTATGGCTACACCTTC
abundance: few; d_gene: -; j_gene: TRBJ1-2; v_gene: TRBV4-2; CDR3aa: CASSQERGTDYGYTF; CDR3nt: TGTGCCAGCAGCCAAGAGCGGGGCACTGACTATGGCTACACCTTC
abundance: -; d_gene: -; j_gene: TRBJ1-1; v_gene: TRBV28; CDR3aa: CASTEGGREAFF; CDR3nt: TGTGCCAGCACCGAGGGCGGGAGAGAAGCTTTCTTT
abundance: -; d_gene: TRBD2; j_gene: TRBJ2-1; v_gene: TRBV5-1; CDR3aa: CASSYGGTPFDEQFF; CDR3nt: TGCGCCAGCAGCTACGGGGGGACCCCCTTCGATGAGCAGTTCTTC
abundance: -; d_gene: TRBD1; j_gene: TRBJ1-6; v_gene: TRBV28; CDR3aa: CASSQGQGAGSPLHF; CDR3nt: TGTGCCAGCAGTCAAGGACAGGGGGCGGGGTCACCCCTCCACTTT
abundance: -; d_gene: -; j_gene: TRBJ1-2; v_gene: TRBV19; CDR3aa: CASSPTRAGRYGYTF; CDR3nt: TGTGCCAGTTCCCCCACCAGGGCAGGGCGCTATGGCTACACCTTC
abundance: -; d_gene: -; j_gene: TRBJ1-6; v_gene: TRBV19; CDR3aa: CASSLKGQGSDNSPLHF; CDR3nt: TGTGCCAGTAGCCTTAAGGGGCAGGGAAGCGATAATTCACCCCTCCACTTT
abundance: -; d_gene: TRBD1; j_gene: TRBJ2-3; v_gene: TRBV29-1; CDR3aa: CSAFGQGAIDTQYF; CDR3nt: TGCAGCGCCTTCGGACAGGGGGCAATAGATACGCAGTATTTT
abundance: -; d_gene: -; j_gene: TRBJ1-1; v_gene: TRBV13; CDR3aa: CASSLEFSSGTEAFF; CDR3nt: TGTGCCAGCAGCTTAGAGTTTAGCTCGGGCACTGAAGCTTTCTTT
abundance: -; d_gene: TRBD1; j_gene: TRBJ1-2; v_gene: TRBV6-4; CDR3aa: CASSAGTGDGYTF; CDR3nt: TGTGCCAGCAGTGCCGGGACAGGGGACGGCTACACCTTC
abundance: once; d_gene: -; j_gene: TRBJ2-1; v_gene: TRBV19; CDR3aa: CASSIPGVDEQFF; CDR3nt: TGTGCCAGTAGTATCCCAGGGGTCGATGAGCAGTTCTTC
abundance: -; d_gene: TRBD1; j_gene: TRBJ1-5; v_gene: TRBV9; CDR3aa: CASSGGQGLQPQHF; CDR3nt: TGTGCCAGCAGCGGAGGACAGGGCCTTCAGCCCCAGCATTTT
abundance: -; d_gene: -; j_gene: TRBJ1-1; v_gene: TRBV2; CDR3aa: CASSEIGGGDTEAFF; CDR3nt: TGTGCCAGCAGTGAAATCGGGGGAGGTGACACTGAAGCTTTCTTT
abundance: -; d_gene: -; j_gene: TRBJ2-7; v_gene: TRBV5-1; CDR3aa: CASSLGASYEQYF; CDR3nt: TGCGCCAGCAGCTTGGGGGCCTCCTACGAGCAGTACTTC
abundance: -; d_gene: TRBD2; j_gene: TRBJ2-1; v_gene: TRBV5-6; CDR3aa: CASSHSEAGGQSSYNEQFF; CDR3nt: TGTGCCAGCAGCCACTCGGAAGCGGGGGGCCAGAGCTCCTACAATGAGCAGTTCTTC